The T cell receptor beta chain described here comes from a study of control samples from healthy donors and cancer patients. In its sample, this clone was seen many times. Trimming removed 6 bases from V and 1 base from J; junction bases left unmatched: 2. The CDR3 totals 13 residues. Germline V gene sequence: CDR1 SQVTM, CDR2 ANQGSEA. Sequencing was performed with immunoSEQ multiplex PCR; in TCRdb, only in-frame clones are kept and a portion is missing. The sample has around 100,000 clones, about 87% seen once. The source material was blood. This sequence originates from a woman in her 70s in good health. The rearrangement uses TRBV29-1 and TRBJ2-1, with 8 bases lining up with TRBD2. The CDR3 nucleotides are TGCAGCGTACTAGCGGATTCCTACAATGAGCAGTTCTTC. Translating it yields CSVLADSYNEQFF.